This TCR beta chain appears in the sequencing data of a study of identical twins. TCRdb reprocessed the 5' RACE reads with MiXCR, giving one entry per CDR3 protein. The table records over 550,000 distinct CDR3 sequences, roughly 7.2% of them present only once. This CDR3 contains 15 residues. CDR1 is SEHNR, CDR2 FQNEAQ, per germline (reference sequence). The V segment lost 5 bases and the J segment 7 bases; nucleotides outside the gene matches: 11. In its sample, this clonotype was seen a few times. These data also formed part of another study, on yellow fever vaccine responses in identical twins.

The receptor's source is a woman aged 18 to 35 in good health. The chain employs TRBV7-9 and TRBJ1-2, with 9 bases that match TRBD1. What was sequenced was PBMCs. This chain's CDR3 is CASSQGTGPYGGYTF. The DNA for the CDR3 is TGTGCCAGCAGCCAAGGGACAGGGCCATATGGTGGCTACACCTTC.